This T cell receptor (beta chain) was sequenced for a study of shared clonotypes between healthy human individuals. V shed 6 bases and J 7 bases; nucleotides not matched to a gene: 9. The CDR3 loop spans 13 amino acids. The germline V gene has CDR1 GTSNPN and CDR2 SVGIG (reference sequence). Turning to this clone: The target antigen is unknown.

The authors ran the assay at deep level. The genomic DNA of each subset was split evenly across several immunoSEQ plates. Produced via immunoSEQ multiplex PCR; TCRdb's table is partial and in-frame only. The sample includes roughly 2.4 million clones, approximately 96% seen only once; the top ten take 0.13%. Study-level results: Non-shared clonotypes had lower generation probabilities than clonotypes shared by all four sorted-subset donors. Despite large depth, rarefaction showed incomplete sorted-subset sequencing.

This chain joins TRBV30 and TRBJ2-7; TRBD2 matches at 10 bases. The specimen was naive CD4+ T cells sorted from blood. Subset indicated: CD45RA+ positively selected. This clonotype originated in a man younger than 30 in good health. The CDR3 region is CACTGTSEEEQYF. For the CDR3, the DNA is TGTGCCTGTACCGGGACTAGCGAGGAGGAGCAGTACTTC.